These 22 T cell receptor beta chains share one sample of origin, sequenced in a study of regulatory T cells in long-lasting Graves disease. CDR3 regions were amplified by Arm-PCR using iRepertoire HTBI primers to build TCR beta libraries. TCRdb called the multiplex PCR reads again in MiXCR, with one record for every CDR3 protein. The sample lists hundreds of thousands of distinct CDR3 sequences; under 20% were seen once. As for time point: newly diagnosed GD, antithyroid drugs for less than 3 months. From PBMCs, RNA was extracted and then used to make the TCR library. These data also formed part of another study, on T cells in Graves' hyperthyroidism and ophthalmopathy.

Source: peripheral blood mononuclear cells (PBMCs), taken at new diagnosis, from a patient treated with antithyroid drugs. These receptors all come from a woman between 25 and 40 years old with Graves disease.

This clonotype was counted many times. The J gene is TRBJ1-5, the V gene TRBV28; D unclear. Between the trimmed V and J ends, which lost 6 bases and 2 bases, there was a span of 5 bases. Germline loops: CDR1 MDHEN, CDR2 SYDVKM. This CDR3 comprises 12 residues. CDR3 nucleotide sequence: TGTGCCAGCAGAGCCCGCAATCAGCCCCAGCATTTT. Its translation: CASRARNQPQHF.

This sequence joins TRBV10-3 and TRBJ2-1; 10 bases agree with TRBD1. J lost 6 bases, V lost 7 bases, and 6 bases had no gene match. Germline CDR1 ENHRY, CDR2 SYGVKD. The CDR3 is 14 residues long. The CDR3 DNA follows: TGTGCCATCACACGGGACAGGGGAGGCAATGAGCAGTTCTTC. This encodes CAITRDRGGNEQFF.

This clonotype has more than one count but fewer than ten. This chain uses TRBV10-1 with TRBJ2-3; 7 positions agree with TRBD1. The trim removed 0 bases at V and 4 bases at J, leaving 4 bases unmatched. This CDR3 is built from 15 residues. Germline CDR1 reads WNHNN; CDR2 reads SYGVQD (reference sequence). As DNA, the CDR3 is TGCGCCAGCAGTGAGTCGACAGGGTACTCAGATACGCAGTATTTT. Translating gives CASSESTGYSDTQYF.

The rearrangement uses TRBV28 and TRBJ2-1; 11 nucleotides match TRBD1. Germline V gene sequence: CDR1 MDHEN, CDR2 SYDVKM. This CDR3 contains 18 residues. V trimming: 3 bases; J trimming: 5 bases; junction bases outside the gene matches: 12. The chain's CDR3 is CASSLLTPGTGGDNEQFF. As DNA, the CDR3 is TGTGCCAGCAGTTTGCTCACTCCGGGGACAGGGGGAGACAATGAGCAGTTCTTC.

The sample holds many counts of this clonotype. This CDR3 reads CASSSTGRSAVLGYTF. The DNA for the CDR3 is TGTGCCAGCAGCTCAACCGGACGGTCGGCAGTTCTGGGCTACACCTTC. V is TRBV13 and J is TRBJ1-2; D gene unclear. Per the germline V gene, CDR1 is PRHDT and CDR2 is FYEKMQ (reference sequence). V was shortened by 4 bases and J by 8 bases, with 23 bases between the two germline ends. This CDR3 region has 16 residues.

V is TRBV30 and J is TRBJ1-1, with D uncertain. The ends were cut back, 7 bases at V and 0 bases at J, with 12 bases in the middle. CDR1 and CDR2 from the germline V gene are GTSNPN and SVGIG (reference sequence). The CDR3 sequence is 13 residues long. CDR3 nucleotide sequence: TGTGCCTTCTCCCCCCCTCTGAACACTGAAGCTTTCTTT. It encodes CAFSPPLNTEAFF.

This clonotype was observed many times. This chain uses TRBV13 with TRBJ1-2; 8 bases match TRBD1. The CDR3 loop spans 14 amino acids. J lost 1 base, V lost 10 bases, and 8 bases had no gene match. CDR1 and CDR2 from the germline V gene are PRHDT and FYEKMQ (reference sequence). The CDR3 loop reads CATSTGEGNYGYTF. The CDR3 DNA reads as TGTGCCACTTCGACAGGGGAAGGTAACTATGGCTACACCTTC. Full variable domain (rest looked up from reference TRBV13 and TRBJ1-2): AAGVIQSPRHLIKEKRETATLKCYPIPRHDTVYWYQQGPGQDPQFLISFYEKMQSDKGSIPDRFSAQQFSDYHSELNMSSLELGDSALYFCATSTGEGNYGYTFGSGTRLTVV.

This clonotype came up many times. The rearrangement uses TRBV12-3 or TRBV12-4 and TRBJ1-5; 9 bases are a match to TRBD1. The CDR3 loop spans 15 amino acids. Germline trimming cut 8 bases from V and 4 bases from J; bases unmatched to any gene: 9. The CDR3 DNA reads TGTGCCAGCTCACCACGGGGACAGGGTAATCAGCCCCAGCATTTT. Its protein product is CASSPRGQGNQPQHF.

Many counts were recorded for this clonotype. The V and J genes are TRBV28 and TRBJ2-1; tentatively, D is TRBD1 (6 bases). Germline assignment: CDR1 MDHEN and CDR2 SYDVKM. Trimming stripped 2 bases from V and 9 bases from J, with 17 bases between. This CDR3 is built from 15 residues. CDR3 protein: CASSLGQGLGSEQFF. CDR3 coding DNA: TGTGCCAGCAGTTTAGGCCAGGGGTTAGGGAGTGAGCAGTTCTTC.

This clonotype was counted ten times or more. The V and J genes are TRBV27 and TRBJ1-1; tentatively, D is TRBD1 (6 bases). The CDR3 has 13 residues. V was cut by 6 bases and J by 1 base, with 9 bases left in between. Germline V gene data show CDR1 as MNHEY and CDR2 as SMNVEV (reference sequence). CDR3 sequence: CASSLGQNTEAFF. The DNA for the CDR3 is TGTGCCAGCAGCCTGGGACAGAACACTGAAGCTTTCTTT.

This clonotype was picked up many times. The chain couples TRBV6-5 to TRBJ2-7; D is perhaps TRBD2 (5 bases). V gave up 0 bases and J gave up 2 bases, with 17 bases separating them. The CDR3 spans 17 residues. Germline V gene sequence: CDR1 MNHEY, CDR2 SVGAGI. CDR3 amino acids: CASSYSTSRGIPYEQYF. The CDR3 region has the DNA TGTGCCAGCAGTTACTCCACCAGTAGAGGGATACCCTACGAGCAGTACTTC.

Many counts were recorded for this clonotype. This chain uses TRBV11-1 with TRBJ2-7, with 10 bases lining up with TRBD1. Germline V gene lookup returns CDR1 SGHAT and CDR2 FQDESV (reference sequence). J lost 4 bases, V lost 1 base, and 7 bases had no gene match. CDR3 length: 16 amino acids. As DNA, the CDR3 is TGTGCCAGCAGCTTAGGAGACAGGGGGCGCTCATACGAGCAGTACTTC. Its translation: CASSLGDRGRSYEQYF.

CDR3 DNA: TGTGCCATCTATTCCGGGACGGTGCTCTATGGCTACACCTTC. Its protein is CAIYSGTVLYGYTF. The genes are TRBV10-3 and TRBJ1-2, with D possibly being TRBD1 (5 bases). CDR1 is ENHRY and CDR2 is SYGVKD in the germline V gene. V lost 8 bases and J 4 bases, leaving 17 bases between the germline ends. This CDR3 spans 14 amino acids.

V is TRBV5-6 and J is TRBJ1-2; the match to TRBD1 covers 8 bases. J was trimmed by 5 bases and V by 4 bases; bases with no gene match: 10. The CDR3 contains 15 residues. CDR1 is SGHDT and CDR2 is YYEEEE in the germline V gene. CDR3: CASSLRGRMGYGYTF. The CDR3 coding sequence is TGTGCCAGCAGCCTCAGGGGGCGAATGGGGTATGGCTACACCTTC. Using reference TRBV5-6 and TRBJ1-2 for the parts outside the CDR3, the full variable domain is DAGVTQSPTHLIKTRGQQVTLRCSPKSGHDTVSWYQQALGQGPQFIFQYYEEEERQRGNFPDRFSGHQFPNYSSELNVNALLLGDSALYLCASSLRGRMGYGYTFGSGTRLTVV.

Many counts were recorded for this clonotype. This chain joins TRBV2 and TRBJ2-3; D perhaps matches TRBD1 (5 bases). Per germline, CDR1 SNHLY and CDR2 FYNNEI. There are 13 residues in the CDR3. V lost 8 bases, J lost 2 bases, and 11 bases lay in between. CDR3 loop: CASFRGNTDTQYF. CDR3 DNA: TGTGCCAGCTTTAGGGGTAACACAGATACGCAGTATTTT.

The J gene is TRBJ2-5, the V gene TRBV4-1; D might be TRBD1 (5 bases). Near its end, the DNA agrees better with TRBJ2-1, so the J call may be wrong. In germline, CDR1 is MGHRA, CDR2 YSYEKL. CDR3 length equals 16 residues. The CDR3 protein is CASSQRGHQEYNEQFF. The CDR3 DNA reads TGCGCCAGCAGCCAAAGGGGTCATCAGGAATACAATGAGCAGTTCTTC.

This clonotype has ten or more counts. In nucleotides, the CDR3 is TGTGCCAGCAGCGTATACCAGGGGAACACTGAAGCTTTCTTT. Its translation is CASSVYQGNTEAFF. The chain has TRBV7-9 and TRBJ1-1; TRBD1 is a possible D gene (5 bases). V was clipped by 5 bases and J by 1 base, with 11 bases between them. The CDR3 extends over 14 amino acids. Germline V gene data show CDR1 as SEHNR and CDR2 as FQNEAQ (reference sequence).

The chain employs TRBV5-1 and TRBJ2-6; D is ambiguous. The germline V gene has CDR1 SGHRS and CDR2 YFSETQ. V lost 7 bases and J 2 bases, leaving 7 bases between the germline ends. CDR3 length equals 13 residues. Here the CDR3 reads CASEIPGANVLTF. The CDR3 bases are TGCGCCAGCGAGATCCCTGGGGCCAACGTCCTGACTTTC.

This rearrangement joins TRBV5-5 to TRBJ2-5, with 7 bases lining up with TRBD2. This CDR3 has 17 residues. The V gene end was trimmed by 0 bases and the J gene end by 4 bases; junction bases not matched to a gene: 12. Germline CDR1 reads SGHKS; CDR2 reads YYEKEE (reference sequence). The CDR3 DNA is TGTGCCAGCAGCTTGGCCGTTGGGACTAACGCGCTAGAGACCCAGTACTTC. This sequence encodes CASSLAVGTNALETQYF.

The J gene is TRBJ1-5, the V gene TRBV5-1; D is possibly TRBD1 (5 bases). The V and J ends lost 5 bases and 2 bases respectively, with 14 bases between them. Germline CDR1 and CDR2: SGHRS and YFSETQ. The CDR3 runs to 15 residues. The CDR3 is CASRLEGAGNQPQHF. CDR3 sequence (DNA): TGCGCCAGCAGGCTTGAAGGGGCCGGCAATCAGCCCCAGCATTTT.

This clonotype showed up many times. The CDR3 sequence is CASKGLSDTQYF. The CDR3 DNA reads TGTGCCAGCAAGGGTCTCTCAGATACGCAGTATTTT. The J gene is TRBJ2-3, the V gene TRBV2; D is unclear. The germline CDR1 and CDR2 sequences are SNHLY and FYNNEI. V lost 7 bases and J lost 4, with 9 bases in between. CDR3 size: 12 residues.

In DNA form, the CDR3 reads TGTGCCATCAGTGATATGGCGGGACGAACAGATACGCAGTATTTT. Protein sequence: CAISDMAGRTDTQYF. This chain connects TRBV10-3 to TRBJ2-3; D is possibly TRBD2 (6 bases). Trimming removed 3 bases from V and 3 bases from J, with 13 bases in between. The CDR3 consists of 15 residues. Germline loops: CDR1 ENHRY, CDR2 SYGVKD.